Shown below are 20 T cell receptor beta chains from a single sample sequenced in a study of OX40 agonist ivuxolimab in advanced cancers. Here immunoSEQ multiplex PCR was the method, and the copy in TCRdb shows in-frame clones only, minus some. The sample records about 52,000 clones, 85% to 95% being singletons. The sample consisted of CD4+ or CD8+ T cells sorted from blood, taken in a trial of the OX40 agonist ivuxolimab. The receptor set was obtained from an adult with an advanced solid tumor such as melanoma, head and neck, liver or kidney cancer.

The V gene is TRBV2, the J gene TRBJ2-7; 13 bases are shared with TRBD2. The CDR3 has 15 amino acids. CDR1 SNHLY and CDR2 FYNNEI come from the germline V gene. J was trimmed by 3 bases and V by 7 bases; bases with no gene match: 6. The CDR3 is CASTEGLAGVYEQYF. DNA of the CDR3: TGTGCCAGCACCGAAGGACTAGCGGGAGTCTACGAGCAGTACTTC.

This clone appeared a few times. The chain has TRBV5-1 and TRBJ2-1, with D hard to call. Germline V gives CDR1 SGHRS, CDR2 YFSETQ. The V gene lost 4 bases and the J gene lost 6 bases, with 8 bases spanning the gap. CDR3 size: 12 residues. CDR3 sequence reads: CASSTQGNEQFF. The CDR3 DNA follows: TGCGCCAGCAGCACTCAAGGCAATGAGCAGTTCTTC.

This sequence joins TRBV11-2 and TRBJ2-5; TRBD2 matches 9 bases. The CDR3 is made up of 16 amino acids. CDR1 is SGHAT, CDR2 FQNNGV, per germline. V was pared by 1 base and J by 1 base, with 4 bases of the junction left unmatched. DNA for the CDR3: TGTGCCAGCAGCTTAGTGGGACTAGCACTCCAAGAGACCCAGTACTTC. Its protein is CASSLVGLALQETQYF. Full variable domain (remainder filled in from reference TRBV11-2 and TRBJ2-5): EAGVAQSPRYKIIEKRQSVAFWCNPISGHATLYWYQQILGQGPKLLIQFQNNGVVDDSQLPKDRFSAERLKGVDSTLKIQPAKLEDSAVYLCASSLVGLALQETQYFGPGTRLLVL.

The genes are TRBV28 and TRBJ2-1; TRBD2 aligns across 11 bases. Trimming removed 4 bases from V and 10 bases from J; junction bases left unmatched: 12. CDR3 length equals 16 residues. The germline V gene has CDR1 MDHEN and CDR2 SYDVKM. CDR3 coding DNA: TGTGCCAGCAGTTCCATGTCGCCACTAGCGGGAGAAGAGCAGTTCTTC. Amino acids: CASSSMSPLAGEEQFF. The full variable domain, rest sourced from reference TRBV28 and TRBJ2-1, is DVKVTQSSRYLVKRTGEKVFLECVQDMDHENMFWYRQDPGLGLRLIYFSYDVKMKEKGDIPEGYSVSREKKERFSLILESASTNQTSMYLCASSSMSPLAGEEQFFGPGTRLTVL.

V is TRBV29-1 and J is TRBJ2-2, with 9 bases matching TRBD2. CDR1 and CDR2 (germline): SQVTM, ANQGSEA. The CDR3 totals 15 residues. V gave up 6 bases and J gave up 6 bases; unmatched junction bases: 11. CDR3 amino acids: CSVIDSGRRAGELFF. The CDR3 DNA sequence: TGCAGCGTGATAGATAGCGGGAGACGTGCCGGGGAGCTGTTTTTT.

This chain joins TRBV12-5 and TRBJ2-2; D unclear. The CDR3 has 15 amino acids. Germline V CDR1 and CDR2: LGHNT, FRNRAP. Deletions cut 2 bases from V and 2 bases from J, with 9 bases between. The CDR3 DNA reads as TGTGCTAGTGGTTTGTGGCAGTCAAACACCGGGGAGCTGTTTTTT. Its translation: CASGLWQSNTGELFF.

J is TRBJ2-1 and V is TRBV9; 9 nucleotides line up with TRBD2. The germline V gene encodes CDR1 SGDLS and CDR2 YYNGEE. The CDR3 is 17 amino acids. Trimming at V came to 1 base and at J to 8 bases, leaving 13 bases not matched to a gene. Here the CDR3 DNA reads TGTGCCAGCAGCGTACCCCTTCAGGCTAGCGGGAATTATGAGCAGTTCTTC. Protein product: CASSVPLQASGNYEQFF.

V gene TRBV2 combines with J gene TRBJ1-2; TRBD1 is a possible D gene (6 bases). CDR3 length equals 17 residues. Germline V CDR1 and CDR2: SNHLY, FYNNEI. Between the trimmed V and J ends, which lost 6 bases and 0 bases, there was a span of 20 bases. This chain's CDR3 is CASRGILTGSPNYGYTF. The CDR3 DNA follows: TGTGCCAGCAGAGGGATCCTAACAGGGAGCCCTAACTATGGCTACACCTTC. The entire variable domain, with the rest obtained from reference TRBV2 and TRBJ1-2, is as follows: EPEVTQTPSHQVTQMGQEVILRCVPISNHLYFYWYRQILGQKVEFLVSFYNNEISEKSEIFDDQFSVERPDGSNFTLKIRSTKLEDSAMYFCASRGILTGSPNYGYTFGSGTRLTVV.

This rearrangement joins TRBV5-1 to TRBJ1-1; D remains unclear. The germline V gene has CDR1 SGHRS and CDR2 YFSETQ. V lost 4 bases to trimming and J lost 4 bases, with 17 bases between them. This CDR3 is built from 15 residues. Here the CDR3 DNA reads TGCGCCAGCAGCCTATCGGACTGGGCGGGCACTGAAGCTTTCTTT. This encodes CASSLSDWAGTEAFF. The complete variable domain, with remaining parts taken from reference TRBV5-1 and TRBJ1-1, reads KAGVTQTPRYLIKTRGQQVTLSCSPISGHRSVSWYQQTPGQGLQFLFEYFSETQRNKGNFPGRFSGRQFSNSRSEMNVSTLELGDSALYLCASSLSDWAGTEAFFGQGTRLTVV.

The chain recombines TRBV19 with TRBJ1-5; no clear D. Germline assignment: CDR1 LNHDA and CDR2 SQIVND (reference sequence). This CDR3 has 13 residues. V gave up 6 bases and J gave up 5 bases, with 11 bases separating them. CDR3 coding DNA: TGTGCCAGTAGGAGCAGTTTAGATCAGCCCCAGCATTTT. This encodes CASRSSLDQPQHF.

The chain combines TRBV2 with TRBJ2-7; 7 bases agree with TRBD2. Germline V lookup: CDR1 SNHLY, CDR2 FYNNEI. Losses at the gene ends were 6 bases for V and 4 bases for J; bases not matched to a gene: 6. The CDR3 contains 13 residues. CDR3 in DNA: TGTGCCAGCAGGGCCGGGACTATATACGAGCAGTACTTC. Translated, it gives CASRAGTIYEQYF. The variable domain in full, with the rest retrieved from reference TRBV2 and TRBJ2-7, is EPEVTQTPSHQVTQMGQEVILRCVPISNHLYFYWYRQILGQKVEFLVSFYNNEISEKSEIFDDQFSVERPDGSNFTLKIRSTKLEDSAMYFCASRAGTIYEQYFGPGTRLTVT.

CDR3 coding DNA: TGTGCCAGCAGCTTTGGACAGGGTACCTACGAGCAGTACTTC. This gives the protein CASSFGQGTYEQYF. The chain carries TRBV11-2 and TRBJ2-7; 8 nucleotides agree with TRBD1. J lost 2 bases, V lost 3 bases, and 3 bases had no gene match. CDR3 size: 14 residues. Per germline, CDR1 SGHAT and CDR2 FQNNGV. The whole variable domain, filled in from reference TRBV11-2 and TRBJ2-7, reads EAGVAQSPRYKIIEKRQSVAFWCNPISGHATLYWYQQILGQGPKLLIQFQNNGVVDDSQLPKDRFSAERLKGVDSTLKIQPAKLEDSAVYLCASSFGQGTYEQYFGPGTRLTVT.

This clone was seen only once. This chain links TRBV5-1 with TRBJ2-1, with 7 bases matching TRBD1. The CDR3 contains 17 residues. CDR1 and CDR2 (germline): SGHRS, YFSETQ. The V gene end was trimmed by 1 base and the J gene end by 6 bases; junction bases not matched to a gene: 13. CDR3 region: CASSLWLGDSNFNEQFF. In DNA, the CDR3 is TGCGCCAGCAGCTTGTGGTTAGGGGACAGTAACTTCAATGAGCAGTTCTTC. Filled out from reference TRBV5-1 and TRBJ2-1, the complete variable domain reads KAGVTQTPRYLIKTRGQQVTLSCSPISGHRSVSWYQQTPGQGLQFLFEYFSETQRNKGNFPGRFSGRQFSNSRSEMNVSTLELGDSALYLCASSLWLGDSNFNEQFFGPGTRLTVL.

The genes are TRBV6-1 and TRBJ2-3, with a possible D match to TRBD1 (6 bases). CDR1 MNHNS and CDR2 SASEGT come from the germline V gene. Between the trimmed V and J ends, which lost 5 bases and 0 bases, there was a span of 12 bases. This CDR3 comprises 15 residues. CDR3 bases: TGTGCCAGCAGTCAACAGGGACCTAGCACAGATACGCAGTATTTT. Protein product: CASSQQGPSTDTQYF.

The V call is TRBV28, the J call TRBJ2-7, with 8 positions matching TRBD2. The germline gives CDR1 MDHEN, CDR2 SYDVKM. The CDR3 totals 19 residues. V was clipped by 2 bases and J by 2 bases; unmatched bases: 17. This CDR3 is CASSLRNGRGTRATYEQYF. CDR3 DNA: TGTGCCAGCAGTTTACGGAACGGGAGGGGGACCCGGGCGACCTACGAGCAGTACTTC.

This clone was observed a few times. V gene TRBV29-1 combines with J gene TRBJ1-1; D might be TRBD1 (6 bases). The germline V and J ends were trimmed by 3 bases and 3 bases, with 11 bases remaining between them. This CDR3 comprises 13 residues. CDR1 is SQVTM, CDR2 ANQGSEA, per germline. The CDR3 DNA reads as TGCAGCGTTGACGGTCAGGGGCACACTGAAGCTTTCTTT. This codes for CSVDGQGHTEAFF.

The rearrangement uses TRBV27 and TRBJ1-4; no reliable D call. Trimming cost V 2 bases and J 8 bases, with 15 bases left between them. Germline V gene sequence: CDR1 MNHEY, CDR2 SMNVEV (reference sequence). CDR3 length: 15 residues. The CDR3 here is CASSLLGGSGEKLFF. CDR3 sequence (DNA): TGTGCCAGCAGTTTACTCGGCGGGTCGGGGGAAAAACTGTTTTTT.

V is TRBV6-5 and J is TRBJ2-5, with a tentative D call TRBD2 (6 bases). The CDR3 has 16 residues. Between the trimmed V and J ends, which lost 0 bases and 0 bases, there was a span of 11 bases. The germline CDR1 and CDR2 sequences are MNHEY and SVGAGI. CDR3 in DNA: TGTGCCAGCAGTTACTCACTTGCGGGAAACCAAGAGACCCAGTACTTC. Protein: CASSYSLAGNQETQYF.

The rearrangement links TRBV10-3 to TRBJ2-7; 10 nucleotides line up with TRBD2. The CDR3 has 14 amino acids. CDR1 ENHRY and CDR2 SYGVKD come from the germline V gene. V lost 0 bases to trimming and J lost 4 bases; unmatched junction nucleotides: 0. The CDR3 sequence is CAISESGLAYEQYF. As DNA, the CDR3 is TGTGCCATCAGTGAGTCGGGACTAGCGTACGAGCAGTACTTC.

This sequence joins TRBV29-1 and TRBJ2-2, with D possibly matching TRBD1 (5 bases). Germline CDR1 and CDR2: SQVTM and ANQGSEA. The CDR3 is 14 amino acids. The V and J ends lost 8 bases and 0 bases respectively, with 13 bases between them. The CDR3 DNA is TGCAGCATAATACCAGGGTCGAACACCGGGGAGCTGTTTTTT. Residues: CSIIPGSNTGELFF.